A single sample is the source of the 6 T cell receptor beta chains below, sequenced in a study of breast tumors, draining lymph nodes, adjacent tissues. Samples came from axillary lymph nodes draining the breast cancer. TCRdb reanalysed the multiplex PCR reads using MiXCR and keeps one entry per CDR3 protein. Of about 300,000 distinct CDR3 sequences in the sample, over 30% were seen once. The sample comprised axillary lymph node tissue. The receptor set was obtained from a female donor with breast cancer. Some clones in this sample may be carry-over from other donors' samples.

A note on this clonotype: Just one base apart from a much larger clone, this may be a read error. As the CDR3 is not closed by the conserved phenylalanine or tryptophan, this likely results from a read error. This chain connects TRBV12-3 or TRBV12-4 to TRBJ2-7; the match to TRBD2 covers 8 bases. The CDR3 is 16 residues long. The V and J ends lost 4 bases and 2 bases, in that order; junction bases with no gene match: 10. The CDR3 DNA sequence: TGTGCCAGCAGTTCCACTAGCGGTGGGATTCCCTACGAGCAGTACCTC. It translates to CASSSTSGGIPYEQYL.

As regards this clonotype: Being one base from a much bigger clone, this may be a read error. This rearrangement joins TRBV12-3 or TRBV12-4 to TRBJ1-3, with TRBD1 matching over 8 bases. This CDR3 comprises 16 residues. V lost 3 bases and J lost 4; bases outside the gene matches: 8. The CDR3 sequence is CASSFQTGVKGNTIYF. CDR3 bases: TGTGCCAGCAGTTTCCAGACAGGGGTGAAAGGAAACACCATATATTTT.

About this clonotype itself: A single base separates this from a much larger clone, so it may be a read error. The chain uses TRBV5-1 and TRBJ2-5, with TRBD2 matching 12 bases. Germline V gene data show CDR1 as SGHRS and CDR2 as YFSETQ. This CDR3 spans 15 amino acids. The CDR3 DNA is TGCGCCGGCAGCTTGTCTAGCGGGAGGGTAGAGACCCAGTACTTC. Protein sequence: CAGSLSSGRVETQYF.

The table lists this clonotype with a count of one. Being one base from a much bigger clone, this may be a read error. V usage is TRBV12-3 or TRBV12-4 and J usage is TRBJ2-7; 13 bases line up with TRBD2. The CDR3 totals 15 residues. The ends lost 4 bases at V and 6 bases at J; junction bases unmatched: 6. The CDR3 DNA sequence: TGTGCCAGCAGTTACGGGACTAGCGGGACTTCCGAGCAGTACTTC. It specifies CASSYGTSGTSEQYF.

This sequence joins TRBV18 and TRBJ2-5; 7 bases are a match to TRBD2. Per the germline V gene, CDR1 is KGHSH and CDR2 is LQKENI. The trim removed 6 bases at V and 2 bases at J, leaving 12 bases unmatched. This CDR3 contains 16 residues. CDR3 amino acids: CASSPRVSGQQETQYF. The DNA for the CDR3 is TGTGCCAGCTCGCCCCGGGTTAGCGGGCAACAAGAGACCCAGTACTTC.

On this clonotype: Given a much more abundant clone one base away, this may be a read error. V and J are TRBV7-8 and TRBJ2-7; 9 positions match TRBD1. The CDR3 is made up of 15 amino acids. The junction had 5 bases not matched to a gene; V was cut back by 3 bases and J by 2 bases. In germline, CDR1 is SGHVS, CDR2 FQNEAQ. The CDR3 reads CASSFLDRGTYEQYF. In DNA, the CDR3 is TGTGCCAGCAGCTTCTTGGACAGGGGTACCTACGAGCAGTACTTC.